One and the same sample provided the 22 T cell receptor beta chains below, sequenced in a study of identical twins. Each CDR3 protein is one row after TCRdb ran MiXCR on the 5' RACE reads. The top ten clones hold under 0.35% of a sample with 1,800,000 or so distinct CDR3 sequences, around a third of them seen once. Sequenced material: cord blood. These receptors were taken from a newborn girl in good health.

This sequence joins TRBV12-5 and TRBJ1-2, with 7 nucleotides matching TRBD1. Germline lookup yields CDR1 LGHNT and CDR2 FRNRAP. J gave up 5 bases and V 0 bases, and 9 bases lay outside the gene matches. This CDR3 has 16 residues. DNA of the CDR3: TGTGCTAGTGGTTTGGTATGGGACAGCGGTCGGTATGGCTACACCTTC. It specifies CASGLVWDSGRYGYTF.

The chain uses TRBV27 and TRBJ2-3; 8 positions match TRBD1. J lost 4 bases, V lost 5 bases, and 8 bases had no gene match. There are 15 residues in the CDR3. Looked up from germline, CDR1 is MNHEY and CDR2 is SMNVEV (reference sequence). CDR3: CASSTPGGAPDTQYF. For the CDR3, the DNA is TGTGCCAGCAGTACCCCAGGGGGCGCTCCAGATACGCAGTATTTT.

The sample holds a few counts of this clonotype. This chain's CDR3 is CASSQTGDLRNEQYF. The DNA for the CDR3 is TGTGCCAGCAGTCAAACGGGAGACCTTAGGAATGAGCAGTACTTC. The V gene is TRBV28, the J gene TRBJ2-5; D might be TRBD2 (6 bases). V was cut by 5 bases and J by 11 bases, with 24 bases left in between. CDR1 and CDR2 (germline): MDHEN, SYDVKM. This CDR3 spans 15 amino acids. Drawing the rest from reference TRBV28 and TRBJ2-5, the complete variable domain is DVKVTQSSRYLVKRTGEKVFLECVQDMDHENMFWYRQDPGLGLRLIYFSYDVKMKEKGDIPEGYSVSREKKERFSLILESASTNQTSMYLCASSQTGDLRNEQYFGPGTRLLVL.

This clonotype showed up just a few times. V usage is TRBV9 and J usage is TRBJ2-5; D may be TRBD1 (6 bases). The CDR3 runs 17 residues. Germline V gene sequence: CDR1 SGDLS, CDR2 YYNGEE. V was shortened by 0 bases and J by 4 bases, with 19 bases between the two germline ends. The CDR3 coding sequence is TGTGCCAGCAGCGTAGTCGGCCTTACAGGGCTCCGAGAGACCCAGTACTTC. Translation: CASSVVGLTGLRETQYF.

With regard to this clonotype: A read error may be the cause here, since a much bigger clone is one base away. The J gene is TRBJ2-1, the V gene TRBV3-1; D is perhaps TRBD2 (6 bases). Looked up from germline, CDR1 is LGHDT and CDR2 is YNNKEL (reference sequence). CDR3 length equals 14 residues. Trimming took off 3 bases at V and 10 bases at J, with 16 bases between the two ends. For the CDR3, the DNA is TGTGCCAGCAGCCATCCGACTAGGCGCTACGAGCAGTTCTTC. This codes for CASSHPTRRYEQFF.

The chain uses TRBV11-1 and TRBJ2-5, with TRBD1 matching over 8 bases. Near its end, the DNA agrees better with TRBJ2-7, so the J call may be wrong. In germline, CDR1 is SGHAT, CDR2 FQDESV (reference sequence). The CDR3 contains 13 residues. The DNA for the CDR3 is TGTGCCAGCAGCTTAGTGGGACAGGCCGAGCAGTACTTC. Encoded protein: CASSLVGQAEQYF.

The sample holds a few counts of this clonotype. This chain uses TRBV18 with TRBJ2-7; 8 bases fit TRBD2. The CDR3 consists of 16 residues. Germline V lookup: CDR1 KGHSH, CDR2 LQKENI. J lost 5 bases, V lost 3 bases, and 12 bases had no gene match. DNA for the CDR3: TGTGCCAGCTCACCGTACTTCGGGACTAGTCGTCACGAGCAGTACTTC. It specifies CASSPYFGTSRHEQYF.

The chain is built from TRBV7-2 and TRBJ1-1; D gene unclear. V lost 1 base to trimming and J lost 1 base, with 10 bases between them. Per the germline V gene, CDR1 is SGHTA and CDR2 is FQGNSA. The CDR3 is 15 amino acids. Here the CDR3 DNA reads TGTGCCAGCAGCTTAGAGATGGGAGGGAACACTGAAGCTTTCTTT. Translated, it gives CASSLEMGGNTEAFF.

This clonotype appeared a few times. J is TRBJ2-4 and V is TRBV2; tentative D call: TRBD2 (5 bases). V lost 3 bases and J 3 bases, leaving 12 bases between the germline ends. This CDR3 spans 15 amino acids. Germline values: CDR1 SNHLY, CDR2 FYNNEI. DNA of the CDR3: TGTGCCAGCAGTGACCGGGGTTTCGGCAAAAACATTCAGTACTTC. Its protein is CASSDRGFGKNIQYF.

Comment on this clonotype: One base away lies a much larger clone, so this may be a sequencing read error. The V gene is TRBV5-1, the J gene TRBJ2-7; D remains unclear. The CDR3 consists of 15 residues. The V and J ends lost 1 base and 7 bases respectively, with 18 bases between them. In germline, CDR1 is SGHRS, CDR2 YFSETQ. The CDR3 bases are TGCGCCAGCAGCTTGACAGCGCTCCCGCAGGATGAGCAGTACTTC. Amino acid sequence: CASSLTALPQDEQYF.

This chain connects TRBV2 to TRBJ2-4; D gene ambiguous. V lost 2 bases and J lost 7, with 15 bases in between. Germline values: CDR1 SNHLY, CDR2 FYNNEI. The CDR3 runs 15 residues. CDR3 in amino acids: CASSEWVVWYNIQYF. The CDR3 nucleotides are TGTGCCAGCAGTGAATGGGTAGTTTGGTACAACATTCAGTACTTC.

Remarks on this clonotype: One end of the junction varies from germline; a read error may be responsible. The rearrangement joins TRBV7-9 to TRBJ1-2; 8 bases fit TRBD1. Germline-derived CDR1 and CDR2 are SEHNR and FQNEAQ (reference sequence). CDR3 length: 16 amino acids. The DNA of the CDR3 is TGTGCCAGCACCCTATCGGCGACAGGGGCGGACTATGGCCACACCTTC. As protein: CASTLSATGADYGHTF.

This clonotype has more than one count but fewer than ten. At one end the junction does not follow the germline gene, possibly because of a read error. The rearrangement uses TRBV24-1 and TRBJ2-3; D possibly corresponds to TRBD2 (6 bases). The CDR3 is 14 amino acids. Germline assignment: CDR1 KGHDR and CDR2 SFDVKD. The CDR3 sequence: CATSATEGTDTRYF. The CDR3 nucleotides read TGTGCCACCAGTGCGACGGAGGGCACAGATACGCGGTATTTT.

The chain links TRBV29-1 to TRBJ2-3, with D perhaps given as TRBD1 or TRBD2 (5 bases each). CDR3 length: 14 residues. CDR1 is SQVTM and CDR2 is ANQGSEA in the germline V gene. V was pared by 7 bases and J by 2 bases, with 16 bases between. CDR3 nucleotides: TGCAGCGCCTTGAGGGGTTCCCCCACAGATACGCAGTATTTT. As protein: CSALRGSPTDTQYF.

A note on this clonotype: A read error may produce the germline difference seen at one junction end. The chain recombines TRBV12-5 with TRBJ2-1; TRBD2 matches 7 bases. The CDR3 has 18 residues. The germline CDR1 and CDR2 sequences are LGHNT and FRNRAP. CDR3 amino acids: CASGFVFLGVAGHNEQFF. DNA of the CDR3: TGCGCTAGTGGTTTTGTATTCCTCGGAGTAGCGGGCCACAATGAGCAGTTCTTC.

The rearrangement joins TRBV23-1 to TRBJ2-5; TRBD1 might be the D (5 bases). TRBV23-1 is treated as an ORF (open reading frame) with a function not yet certain. Trimming stripped 0 bases from V and 5 bases from J, with 13 bases between. This CDR3 contains 15 residues. The CDR3, as DNA: TGCGCCAGCAGTCAATCTTTGGGGCTCCACGAGACCCAGTACTTC. Its translation is CASSQSLGLHETQYF.

J is TRBJ1-6 and V is TRBV6-1; no clear D. The CDR3 is made up of 10 amino acids. CDR1 is MNHNS and CDR2 is SASEGT in the germline V gene. Between the trimmed V and J ends, which lost 7 bases and 10 bases, there was a span of 5 bases. The DNA of the CDR3 is TGTGCCAGCATGGGGTCACCCCTCCACTTT. Amino acid sequence: CASMGSPLHF.

In nucleotides, the CDR3 is TGTGCCAGCAGCTCCCGACTAGCGAAGGTCCCAGATACGCAGTATTTT. Translating gives CASSSRLAKVPDTQYF. The rearrangement uses TRBV13 and TRBJ2-3, with 8 bases matching TRBD2. CDR1 and CDR2 from the germline V gene are PRHDT and FYEKMQ (reference sequence). The CDR3 loop spans 16 amino acids. V shed 4 bases and J 4 bases; nucleotides not matched to a gene: 10.

The rearrangement joins TRBV12-3 or TRBV12-4 to TRBJ2-1, with D possibly matching TRBD1 (8 bases). Trimming left V 2 bases short and J 8 bases short, with 13 bases between. This CDR3 region has 14 residues. CDR3 coding DNA: TGTGCCAGCAGTTTACGGACAGGGAGGGATGAGCAGTTCTTC. This sequence encodes CASSLRTGRDEQFF.

The J gene is TRBJ1-5, the V gene TRBV10-3; tentative D call: TRBD1 (5 bases). CDR1 is ENHRY, CDR2 SYGVKD, per germline. This CDR3 contains 14 residues. Between the trimmed V and J ends, which lost 10 bases and 0 bases, there was a span of 13 bases. The CDR3 here is CANQGPYSNQPQHF. In DNA form, the CDR3 reads TGTGCCAACCAGGGACCCTATAGCAATCAGCCCCAGCATTTT.

A word on this clonotype: The junction departs from germline at one end; a sequencing error may be responsible. V gene TRBV10-3 combines with J gene TRBJ1-4; D perhaps matches TRBD1 (5 bases). The germline gives CDR1 ENHRY, CDR2 SYGVKD. The CDR3 loop spans 15 amino acids. The CDR3 DNA reads TGTGCCATCAGTGAGTCGTGGGGCGGAGGGGAAAAGCTGTTTTTT. Translated, it gives CAISESWGGGEKLFF.

The V gene is TRBV12-3 or TRBV12-4, the J gene TRBJ2-3, with TRBD2 matching 8 bases. The CDR3 is made up of 15 amino acids. Losses at the gene ends were 7 bases for V and 4 bases for J; bases not matched to a gene: 10. CDR3 coding DNA: TGTGCCAGCATCCCGGGACTAGGAAAGGCAGATACGCAGTATTTT. Amino acid sequence: CASIPGLGKADTQYF.